Listed here are 20 T cell receptor beta chains from one sample, sequenced in a study of T cell repertoires in cytomegalovirus infection. From the reads, TCRdb called clonotypes with MiXCR, one entry per CDR3 protein. The data hold about 770,000 distinct CDR3 sequences, with 29% observed a single time. No antigen has been identified for these receptors. The material was cultured CD8+ T cells from PBMCs, obtained from culture after CMV antigen stimulation. Source of these receptors: a human donor in good health (CMV status not recorded). Some clones in this sample may be carry-over from other donors' samples.

The sample holds many counts of this clonotype. V usage is TRBV4-3 and J usage is TRBJ2-3; tentative D call: TRBD2 (6 bases). The germline V gene encodes CDR1 LGHNA and CDR2 YSLEER. The CDR3 covers 16 residues. With 0 bases removed from V and 0 bases from J, the gap between germline ends came to 10 bases. The CDR3 nucleotides read TGCGCCAGCAGCCAAGATCGCGCGGGGAGCACAGATACGCAGTATTTT. Protein: CASSQDRAGSTDTQYF.

This clonotype was recorded a few times. The V gene is TRBV27, the J gene TRBJ2-5; 9 nucleotides align to TRBD1. V shed 5 bases and J 5 bases; nucleotides not matched to a gene: 9. The CDR3 runs 15 residues. The germline CDR1 and CDR2 sequences are MNHEY and SMNVEV (reference sequence). CDR3 nucleotide sequence: TGTGCCAGCAGTCGAAGGGACAGGGCGAGGGAGACCCAGTACTTC. Its translation is CASSRRDRARETQYF.

The rearrangement uses TRBV27 and TRBJ1-2, with 8 bases fitting TRBD1. Germline V CDR1 and CDR2: MNHEY, SMNVEV (reference sequence). The CDR3 is 15 amino acids. V shed 3 bases, J shed 6 bases, and the junction held 9 bases outside the gene matches. This CDR3 reads CASSLKGRGLNGYTF. The CDR3 DNA sequence: TGTGCCAGCAGTTTGAAGGGCAGGGGGCTCAATGGCTACACCTTC.

This clonotype occurred many times. This sequence joins TRBV12-3 or TRBV12-4 and TRBJ2-7; D is unclear. This CDR3 contains 13 residues. V was trimmed by 6 bases and J by 0 bases, leaving 9 bases between them. DNA of the CDR3: TGTGCCAGCAGCGGCCCCTTCTCCTACGAGCAGTACGTC. Protein: CASSGPFSYEQYV.

The chain joins TRBV7-9 to TRBJ1-2; D may be TRBD1 (5 bases). There are 11 residues in the CDR3. CDR1 SEHNR and CDR2 FQNEAQ come from the germline V gene (reference sequence). V was shortened by 8 bases and J by 8 bases, with 12 bases between the two germline ends. For the CDR3, the DNA is TGTGCCAGCGGCAGGGCGGGCGGCTACACCTTC. Encoded protein: CASGRAGGYTF.

This clonotype was seen just once. A much larger clone is a single base away; this may be a read error. The rearrangement links TRBV7-8 to TRBJ2-3; D is perhaps TRBD2 (6 bases). The germline V gene has CDR1 SGHVS and CDR2 FQNEAQ. Between the trimmed V and J ends, which lost 6 bases and 5 bases, there was a span of 30 bases. The CDR3 spans 19 residues. The CDR3 reads CASSRTGGSSVGTGDTQYF. The DNA of the CDR3 is TGTGCCAGCAGTCGAACGGGTGGGTCTAGCGTGGGTACCGGAGATACGCAGTATTTT. The complete variable domain, with remaining parts taken from reference TRBV7-8 and TRBJ2-3, reads GAGVSQSPRYKVAKRGQDVALRCDPISGHVSLFWYQQALGQGPEFLTYFQNEAQLDKSGLPSDRFFAERPEGSVSTLKIQRTQQEDSAVYLCASSRTGGSSVGTGDTQYFGPGTRLTVL.

V is TRBV27 and J is TRBJ1-2, with D perhaps matching TRBD1 (5 bases). The CDR3 is 14 amino acids. Per germline, CDR1 MNHEY and CDR2 SMNVEV (reference sequence). Between the trimmed V and J ends, which lost 5 bases and 6 bases, there was a span of 16 bases. The CDR3 nucleotides are TGTGCCAGCAGTCCCCCCGGGGGATTCAATGGCTACACCTTC. This gives the protein CASSPPGGFNGYTF.

The rearrangement links TRBV6-6 to TRBJ1-6, with D maybe TRBD1 (5 bases). The germline CDR1 and CDR2 sequences are MNHNY and SVGAGI (reference sequence). This CDR3 region has 15 residues. V was clipped by 7 bases and J by 8 bases, with 18 bases between them. The CDR3 region has the DNA TGTGCCAGCACCGAGGAGTGGCAGGGCCATTCACCCCTCCACTTT. It codes for CASTEEWQGHSPLHF.

The chain is built from TRBV5-6 and TRBJ1-2, with D uncertain. Trimming pared 4 bases from V and 7 bases from J, leaving 11 bases between. The CDR3 sequence is 12 residues long. Germline values: CDR1 SGHDT, CDR2 YYEEEE. DNA of the CDR3: TGTGCCAGCAGCCCCTCCCTCACTGGCTACACCTTC. It specifies CASSPSLTGYTF.

V usage is TRBV7-6 and J usage is TRBJ2-2; D possibly corresponds to TRBD2 (6 bases). The CDR3 covers 17 residues. V gave up 3 bases and J gave up 3 bases, with 17 bases separating them. Germline V CDR1 and CDR2: SGHVS, FNYEAQ. In DNA, the CDR3 is TGTGCCAGCAGCTTCTCGGAGTCTAGCGCGGACACCGGGGAGCTGTTTTTT. It is translated as CASSFSESSADTGELFF.

This clonotype has a handful of counts. The J gene is TRBJ1-2, the V gene TRBV7-9, with 7 nucleotides matching TRBD1. V shed 6 bases, J shed 7 bases, and the junction held 14 bases outside the gene matches. This CDR3 is 15 amino acids long. Germline CDR1 and CDR2: SEHNR and FQNEAQ (reference sequence). CDR3 region: CASRGKQGPSVGYTF. The CDR3 DNA follows: TGTGCCAGCAGGGGGAAACAGGGGCCGTCGGTTGGCTACACCTTC.

This clonotype was seen only a few times. V is TRBV7-6 and J is TRBJ1-1; no reliable D call. V was shortened by 0 bases and J by 0 bases, with 11 bases between the two germline ends. The CDR3 consists of 16 residues. CDR1 and CDR2 from the germline V gene are SGHVS and FNYEAQ. The CDR3: CASSLAAGTMNTEAFF. The CDR3 nucleotides are TGTGCCAGCAGCTTAGCTGCAGGAACAATGAACACTGAAGCTTTCTTT. Variable domain in full (rest from reference TRBV7-6 and TRBJ1-1): GAGVSQSPRYKVTKRGQDVALRCDPISGHVSLYWYRQALGQGPEFLTYFNYEAQQDKSGLPNDRFSAERPEGSISTLTIQRTEQRDSAMYRCASSLAAGTMNTEAFFGQGTRLTVV.

This clonotype was found many times. The chain is built from TRBV27 and TRBJ1-1; no reliable D call. This CDR3 has 13 amino acids. V shed 2 bases and J shed 0 bases, with 4 bases lying between them. CDR1 is MNHEY and CDR2 is SMNVEV in the germline V gene (reference sequence). The CDR3 bases are TGTGCCAGCAGTTTAATCATGAACACTGAAGCTTTCTTT. This translates into CASSLIMNTEAFF.

This clonotype was seen only a few times. V is TRBV23-1 and J is TRBJ2-7, with 10 positions matching TRBD2. TRBV23-1 is an ORF, with its function uncertain. After removal of 3 bases from V and 1 base from J, the junction contained 15 bases not matched to a gene. The CDR3 sequence is 19 residues long. The CDR3 spells CASSHLAPTASGGSYEQYV. CDR3 in DNA: TGCGCCAGCAGTCATTTGGCCCCAACTGCTAGCGGGGGATCCTACGAGCAGTACGTC.

This clonotype has a count of ten or more. The chain recombines TRBV7-2 with TRBJ1-2, with TRBD1 identical over 8 bases. V lost 2 bases and J lost 8; bases outside the gene matches: 16. Germline V gives CDR1 SGHTA, CDR2 FQGNSA. There are 17 residues in the CDR3. The CDR3 loop reads CASSLPRDRGWLRGYTF. The CDR3 coding sequence is TGTGCCAGCAGCTTACCCAGAGACAGGGGATGGCTGAGGGGCTACACCTTC.

The CDR3 is CASSLSAGWNIQYF. The CDR3 nucleotides are TGTGCCAGCAGTTTATCGGCGGGGTGGAACATTCAGTACTTC. The chain is built from TRBV27 and TRBJ2-4; D possibly corresponds to TRBD2 (6 bases). Looked up from germline, CDR1 is MNHEY and CDR2 is SMNVEV (reference sequence). V was pared by 0 bases and J by 7 bases, with 10 bases between. The CDR3 spans 14 residues.

The chain carries TRBV2 and TRBJ2-1; 7 bases are shared with TRBD2. This CDR3 comprises 17 residues. Per the germline V gene, CDR1 is SNHLY and CDR2 is FYNNEI. V trimming: 6 bases; J trimming: 0 bases; junction bases outside the gene matches: 11. CDR3: CASSRGRSGNSYNEQFF. DNA for the CDR3: TGTGCCAGCAGCCGGGGAAGGAGCGGGAACTCCTACAATGAGCAGTTCTTC.

This clonotype was recorded a few times. CDR3 sequence: CASSYLLAGVLSNYGYTF. The CDR3 DNA reads as TGTGCCAGCAGTTACTTACTAGCGGGGGTATTATCAAACTATGGCTACACCTTC. This rearrangement joins TRBV6-6 to TRBJ1-2, with D perhaps TRBD1 (5 bases). Between the trimmed V and J ends, which lost 1 base and 2 bases, there was a span of 20 bases. Germline CDR1 is MNHNY and CDR2 is SVGAGI (reference sequence). This CDR3 is built from 18 residues.

This chain connects TRBV7-2 to TRBJ2-3; 8 bases line up with TRBD1. V shed 3 bases, J shed 2 bases, and the junction held 10 bases outside the gene matches. Germline loops: CDR1 SGHTA, CDR2 FQGNSA. This CDR3 region has 17 residues. CDR3 amino acids: CASSFPRQGTPTDTQYF. In DNA, the CDR3 is TGTGCCAGCAGCTTCCCCCGACAGGGGACTCCCACAGATACGCAGTATTTT.

This rearrangement joins TRBV5-4 to TRBJ1-6, with 7 bases fitting TRBD1. The CDR3 totals 15 residues. V gave up 3 bases and J gave up 10 bases; unmatched junction bases: 10. The germline V gene has CDR1 SGHNT and CDR2 YYREEE (reference sequence). The CDR3 here is CASSSDRDGRSPLHF. DNA of the CDR3: TGTGCCAGCAGCTCCGACAGGGACGGGCGGTCACCCCTCCACTTT. Full variable domain (remainder filled in from reference TRBV5-4 and TRBJ1-6): ETGVTQSPTHLIKTRGQQVTLRCSSQSGHNTVSWYQQALGQGPQFIFQYYREEENGRGNFPPRFSGLQFPNYSSELNVNALELDDSALYLCASSSDRDGRSPLHFGNGTRLTVT.